This T cell receptor (beta chain) was observed in a study of cytomegalovirus exposure and HLA in healthy donors. As for the study in general: Prior work identified around 110 million unique TCR beta sequences in around 170 million T cells. Out of 398 genotyped donors, 81% belonged to the Caucasian-associated ancestry cluster. Notes on the study in general: Within the data, a cluster of highly shared sequence variants was likely a sequencing artifact.

Concerning this clone: Its antigen is unidentified.

Both 60 Vbeta primers and 13 Jbeta primers went into the PCR. Clones were sequenced by immunoSEQ multiplex PCR, and TCRdb holds only the in-frame ones, with some missing. The sample holds approximately 150,000 clones, approximately 79% seen once. The germline gives CDR1 SEHNR, CDR2 FQNEAQ (reference sequence). CDR3 length: 18 residues. With 4 bases clipped from V and 3 bases from J, the junction kept 10 bases outside the gene matches. V usage is TRBV7-9 and J usage is TRBJ2-1; 12 nucleotides align to TRBD2. Sequenced input: PBMCs. The clonotype comes from a woman under 40 in good health and CMV-seronegative. The CDR3 loop is CASSSRTSGMAYYNEQFF. The CDR3 DNA follows: TGTGCCAGCAGCTCGCGGACTAGCGGGATGGCCTACTACAATGAGCAGTTCTTC.